A single T cell receptor (beta chain) is shown here with its context. What it recognizes is unknown. Profiling relied on immunoSEQ multiplex PCR, and the TCRdb table lists in-frame clones only, not all of them. The sample includes hundreds of thousands of clones, 90% to 97% of them seen just once. The data derive from a study of shared clonotypes between healthy human individuals. Whole-study results and caveats: Rarefaction exposed incomplete sorted-subset sequencing despite large depth. Owing to a small donor count, the genetic and exposure-history diversity represented was limited. The study generally estimated greater richness for naive than memory subsets.

Germline CDR1 and CDR2: SGHVS and FQNEAQ. Between the trimmed V and J ends, which lost 0 bases and 1 base, there was a span of 7 bases. There are 14 residues in the CDR3. This chain connects TRBV7-8 to TRBJ2-7, with D unresolved. The sequence was obtained from a woman younger than 45 in good health. Sequenced: naive CD4+ T cells sorted from blood. Subset defined: CD45RA+ positively selected. The CDR3 DNA is TGTGCCAGCAGCTTAGCAGACGGTTCCTACGAGCAGTACTTC. This translates into CASSLADGSYEQYF.